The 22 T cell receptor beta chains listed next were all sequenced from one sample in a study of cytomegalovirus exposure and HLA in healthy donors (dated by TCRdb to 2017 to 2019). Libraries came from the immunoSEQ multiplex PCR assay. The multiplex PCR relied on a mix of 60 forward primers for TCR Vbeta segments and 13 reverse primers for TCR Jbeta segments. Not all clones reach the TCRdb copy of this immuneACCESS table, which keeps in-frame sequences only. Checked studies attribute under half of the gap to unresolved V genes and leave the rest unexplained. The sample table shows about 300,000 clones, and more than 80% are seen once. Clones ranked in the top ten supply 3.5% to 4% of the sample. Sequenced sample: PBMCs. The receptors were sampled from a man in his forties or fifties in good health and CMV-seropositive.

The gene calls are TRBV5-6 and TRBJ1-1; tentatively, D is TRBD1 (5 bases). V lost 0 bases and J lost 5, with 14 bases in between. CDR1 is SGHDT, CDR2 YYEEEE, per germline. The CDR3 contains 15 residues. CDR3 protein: CASSLAGGIGTEAFF. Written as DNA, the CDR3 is TGTGCCAGCAGCTTGGCCGGGGGTATTGGGACTGAAGCTTTCTTT. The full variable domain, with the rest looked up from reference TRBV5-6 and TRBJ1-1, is DAGVTQSPTHLIKTRGQQVTLRCSPKSGHDTVSWYQQALGQGPQFIFQYYEEEERQRGNFPDRFSGHQFPNYSSELNVNALLLGDSALYLCASSLAGGIGTEAFFGQGTRLTVV.

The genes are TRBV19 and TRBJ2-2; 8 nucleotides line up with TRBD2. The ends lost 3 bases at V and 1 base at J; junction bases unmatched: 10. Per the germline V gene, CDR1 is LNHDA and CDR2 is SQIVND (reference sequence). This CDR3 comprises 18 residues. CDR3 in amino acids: CASSIGRGVRGNTGELFF. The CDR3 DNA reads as TGTGCCAGTAGTATCGGGAGGGGGGTAAGAGGGAACACCGGGGAGCTGTTTTTT.

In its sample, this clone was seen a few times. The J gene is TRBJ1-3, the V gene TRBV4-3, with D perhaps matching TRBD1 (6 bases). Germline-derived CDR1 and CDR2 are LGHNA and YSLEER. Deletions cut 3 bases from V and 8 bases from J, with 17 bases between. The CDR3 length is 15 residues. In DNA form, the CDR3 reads TGCGCCAGCAGCCAGCAAGGGGGTAGTCGGGACACCATATATTTT. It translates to CASSQQGGSRDTIYF.

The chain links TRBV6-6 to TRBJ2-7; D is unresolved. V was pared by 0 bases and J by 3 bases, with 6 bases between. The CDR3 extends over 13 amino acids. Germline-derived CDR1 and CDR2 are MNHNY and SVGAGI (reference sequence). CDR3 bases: TGTGCCAGCAGTTACTCGAGCGACTACGAGCAGTACTTC. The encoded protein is CASSYSSDYEQYF.

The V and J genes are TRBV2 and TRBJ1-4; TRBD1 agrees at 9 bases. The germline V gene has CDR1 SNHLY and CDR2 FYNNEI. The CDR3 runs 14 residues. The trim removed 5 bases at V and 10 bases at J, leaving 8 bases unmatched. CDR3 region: CASSPGQGHGKLFF. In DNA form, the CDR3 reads TGTGCCAGCAGTCCGGGACAGGGTCACGGAAAACTGTTTTTT.

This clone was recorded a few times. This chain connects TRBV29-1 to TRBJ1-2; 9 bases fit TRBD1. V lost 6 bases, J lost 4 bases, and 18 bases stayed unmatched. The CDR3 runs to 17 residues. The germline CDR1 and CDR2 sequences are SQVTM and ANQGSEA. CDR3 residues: CSVGRVAGTGSRYGYTF. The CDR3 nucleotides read TGCAGCGTGGGGAGGGTGGCGGGGACAGGGAGTCGCTATGGCTACACCTTC. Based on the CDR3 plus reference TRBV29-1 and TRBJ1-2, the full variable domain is SAVISQKPSRDICQRGTSLTIQCQVDSQVTMMFWYRQQPGQSLTLIATANQGSEATYESGFVIDKFPISRPNLTFSTLTVSNMSPEDSSIYLCSVGRVAGTGSRYGYTFGSGTRLTVV.

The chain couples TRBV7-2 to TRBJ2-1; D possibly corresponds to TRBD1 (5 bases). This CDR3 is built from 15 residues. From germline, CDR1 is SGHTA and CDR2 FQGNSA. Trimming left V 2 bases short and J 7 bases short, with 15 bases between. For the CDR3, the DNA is TGTGCCAGCAGCTTAAAGGGTAATAGGGGAAATGAGCAGTTCTTC. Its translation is CASSLKGNRGNEQFF.

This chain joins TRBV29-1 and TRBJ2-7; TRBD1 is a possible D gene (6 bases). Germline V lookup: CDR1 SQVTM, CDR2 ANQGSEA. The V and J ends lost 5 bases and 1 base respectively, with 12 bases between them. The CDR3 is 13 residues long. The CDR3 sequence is CSVQGTQSYEQYF. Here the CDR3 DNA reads TGCAGCGTTCAGGGGACCCAATCCTACGAGCAGTACTTC.

CDR3 bases: TGTGCCAGCAGTTCCGGGACTAGCGGCTACGAGCAGTACTTC. As protein: CASSSGTSGYEQYF. This chain connects TRBV28 to TRBJ2-7, with TRBD2 matching over 11 bases. Germline CDR1 MDHEN, CDR2 SYDVKM. CDR3 length: 14 residues. V was clipped by 4 bases and J by 3 bases; unmatched bases: 2.

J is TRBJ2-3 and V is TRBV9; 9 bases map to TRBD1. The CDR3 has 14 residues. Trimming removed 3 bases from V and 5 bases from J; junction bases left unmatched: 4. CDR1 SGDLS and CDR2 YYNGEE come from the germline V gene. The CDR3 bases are TGTGCCAGCAGCGACACAGGGGGCGTAGATACGCAGTATTTT. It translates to CASSDTGGVDTQYF.

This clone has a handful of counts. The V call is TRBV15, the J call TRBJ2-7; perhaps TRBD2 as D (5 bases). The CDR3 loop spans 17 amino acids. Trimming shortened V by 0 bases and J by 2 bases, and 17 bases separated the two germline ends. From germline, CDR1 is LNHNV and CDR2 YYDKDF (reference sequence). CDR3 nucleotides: TGTGCCACCAGCAGAGAGAGGGCCTACCCCAGAGCCTACGAGCAGTACTTC. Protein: CATSRERAYPRAYEQYF. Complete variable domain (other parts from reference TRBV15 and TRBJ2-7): DAMVIQNPRYQVTQFGKPVTLSCSQTLNHNVMYWYQQKSSQAPKLLFHYYDKDFNNEADTPDNFQSRRPNTSFCFLDIRSPGLGDTAMYLCATSRERAYPRAYEQYFGPGTRLTVT.

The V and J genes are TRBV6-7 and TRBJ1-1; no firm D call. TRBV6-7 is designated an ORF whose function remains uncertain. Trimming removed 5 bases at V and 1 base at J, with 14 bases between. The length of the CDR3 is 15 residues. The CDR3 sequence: CASSRAEGGNTEAFF. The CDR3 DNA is TGTGCCAGCAGTAGGGCCGAGGGAGGGAACACTGAAGCTTTCTTT.

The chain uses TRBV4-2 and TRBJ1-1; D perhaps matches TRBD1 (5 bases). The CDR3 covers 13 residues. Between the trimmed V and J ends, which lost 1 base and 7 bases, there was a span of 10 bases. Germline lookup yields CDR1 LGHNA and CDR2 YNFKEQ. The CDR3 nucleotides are TGTGCCAGCAGCCAAGCAGGGTTGGATGAAGCTTTCTTT. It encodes CASSQAGLDEAFF.

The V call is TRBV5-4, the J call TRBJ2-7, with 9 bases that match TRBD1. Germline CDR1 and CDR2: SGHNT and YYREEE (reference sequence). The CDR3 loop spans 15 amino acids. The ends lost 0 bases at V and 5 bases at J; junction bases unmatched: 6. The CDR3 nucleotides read TGTGCCAGCAGCTTGGTCGGGACAGGGTCCCACGAGCAGTACTTC. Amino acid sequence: CASSLVGTGSHEQYF.

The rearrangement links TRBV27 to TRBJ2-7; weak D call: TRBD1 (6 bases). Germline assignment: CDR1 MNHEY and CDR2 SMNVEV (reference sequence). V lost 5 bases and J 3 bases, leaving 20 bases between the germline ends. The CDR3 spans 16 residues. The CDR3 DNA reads TGTGCCAGCAGTCCCGACCCAGGGGTCCCCTTCTACGAGCAGTACTTC. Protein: CASSPDPGVPFYEQYF.

The DNA of the CDR3 is TGCGCCAGCAGCCAATTCCGGGACAGGGGCAACACTGAAGCTTTCTTT. Encoded protein: CASSQFRDRGNTEAFF. This chain connects TRBV4-1 to TRBJ1-1; 10 bases are shared with TRBD1. J was trimmed by 2 bases and V by 2 bases; bases with no gene match: 5. CDR3 size: 16 residues. The V gene's germline CDR1 is MGHRA and CDR2 YSYEKL.

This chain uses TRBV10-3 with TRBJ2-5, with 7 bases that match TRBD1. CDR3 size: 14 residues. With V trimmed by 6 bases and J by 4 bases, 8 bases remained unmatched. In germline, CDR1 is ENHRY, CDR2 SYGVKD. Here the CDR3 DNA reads TGTGCCATCAGCTTGACAGGGAAGCTAGAGACCCAGTACTTC. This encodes CAISLTGKLETQYF.

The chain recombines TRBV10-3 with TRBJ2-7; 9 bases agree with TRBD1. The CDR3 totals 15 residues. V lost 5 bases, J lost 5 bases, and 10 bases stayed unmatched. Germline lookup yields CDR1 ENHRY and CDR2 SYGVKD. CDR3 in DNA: TGTGCCATCAGTCAAGGGACAGGGCGACGGGACGAGCAGTACTTC. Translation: CAISQGTGRRDEQYF.

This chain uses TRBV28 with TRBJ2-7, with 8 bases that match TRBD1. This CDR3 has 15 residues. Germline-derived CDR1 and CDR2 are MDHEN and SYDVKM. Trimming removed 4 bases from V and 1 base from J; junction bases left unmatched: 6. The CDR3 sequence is CASSSPGQESYEQYF. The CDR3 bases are TGTGCCAGCAGTTCTCCGGGACAGGAGTCCTACGAGCAGTACTTC.

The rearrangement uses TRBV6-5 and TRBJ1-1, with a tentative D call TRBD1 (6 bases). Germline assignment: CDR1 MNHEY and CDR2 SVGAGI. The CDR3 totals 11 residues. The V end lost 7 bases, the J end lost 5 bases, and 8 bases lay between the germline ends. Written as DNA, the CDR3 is TGTGCCAGCACCACAGGGACTGAAGCTTTCTTT. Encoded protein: CASTTGTEAFF.

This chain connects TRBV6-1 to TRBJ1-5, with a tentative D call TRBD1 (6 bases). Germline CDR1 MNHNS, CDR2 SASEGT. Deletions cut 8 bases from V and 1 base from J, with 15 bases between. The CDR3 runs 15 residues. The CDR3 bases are TGTGCCAGCTCCGGGGAACAGGGAAGCAATCAGCCCCAGCATTTT. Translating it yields CASSGEQGSNQPQHF.

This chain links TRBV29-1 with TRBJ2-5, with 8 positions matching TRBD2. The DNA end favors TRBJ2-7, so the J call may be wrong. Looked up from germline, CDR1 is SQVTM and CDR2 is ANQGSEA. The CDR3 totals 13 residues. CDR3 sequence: CSVESGRVYEQYF. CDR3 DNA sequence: TGCAGCGTTGAGTCCGGGAGGGTCTACGAGCAGTACTTC.